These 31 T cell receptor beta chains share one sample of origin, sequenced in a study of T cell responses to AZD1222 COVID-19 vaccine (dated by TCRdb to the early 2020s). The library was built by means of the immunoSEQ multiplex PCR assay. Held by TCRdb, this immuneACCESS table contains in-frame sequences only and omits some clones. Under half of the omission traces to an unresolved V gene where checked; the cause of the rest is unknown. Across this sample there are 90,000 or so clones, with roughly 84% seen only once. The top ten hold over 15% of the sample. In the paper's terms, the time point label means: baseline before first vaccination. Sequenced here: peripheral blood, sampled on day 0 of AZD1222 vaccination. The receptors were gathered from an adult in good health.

The CDR3 protein is CASSIRLTRSTDTQYF. CDR3 bases: TGTGCCAGTAGTATCAGGCTAACGCGTAGCACAGATACGCAGTATTTT. The rearrangement uses TRBV19 and TRBJ2-3; no clear D. The CDR3 extends over 16 amino acids. The V gene's germline CDR1 is LNHDA and CDR2 SQIVND (reference sequence). The V end was cut by 3 bases, the J end by 0 bases, with 13 bases between.

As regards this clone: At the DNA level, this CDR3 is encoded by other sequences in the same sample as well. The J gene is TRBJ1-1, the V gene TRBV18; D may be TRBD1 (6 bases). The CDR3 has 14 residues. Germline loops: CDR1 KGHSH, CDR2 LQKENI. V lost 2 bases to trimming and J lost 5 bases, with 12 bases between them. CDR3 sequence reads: CASSPGGLGTEAFF. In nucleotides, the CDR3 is TGTGCCAGCTCACCAGGGGGCCTGGGGACTGAAGCTTTCTTT. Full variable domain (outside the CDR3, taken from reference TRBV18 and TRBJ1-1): NAGVMQNPRHLVRRRGQEARLRCSPMKGHSHVYWYRQLPEEGLKFMVYLQKENIIDESGMPKERFSAEFPKEGPSILRIQQVVRGDSAAYFCASSPGGLGTEAFFGQGTRLTVV.

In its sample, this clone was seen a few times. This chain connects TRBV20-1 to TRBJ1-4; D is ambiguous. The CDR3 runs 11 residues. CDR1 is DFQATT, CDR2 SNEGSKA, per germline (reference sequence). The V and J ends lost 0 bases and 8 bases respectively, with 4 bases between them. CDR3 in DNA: TGCAGTGCTAGAGAGGAGGAAAAACTGTTTTTT. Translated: CSAREEEKLFF.

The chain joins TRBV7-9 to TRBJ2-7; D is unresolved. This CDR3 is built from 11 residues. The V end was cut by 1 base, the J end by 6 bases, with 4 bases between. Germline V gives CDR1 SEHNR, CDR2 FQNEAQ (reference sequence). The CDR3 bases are TGTGCCAGCAGCTTAGTTCGCGAGCAGTACTTC. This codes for CASSLVREQYF.

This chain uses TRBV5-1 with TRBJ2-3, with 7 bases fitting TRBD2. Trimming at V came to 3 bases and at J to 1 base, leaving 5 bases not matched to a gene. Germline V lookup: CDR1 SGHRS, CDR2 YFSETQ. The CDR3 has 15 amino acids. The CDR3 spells CASSSGGSGTDTQYF. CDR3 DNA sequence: TGCGCCAGCAGCTCGGGGGGTTCTGGCACAGATACGCAGTATTTT.

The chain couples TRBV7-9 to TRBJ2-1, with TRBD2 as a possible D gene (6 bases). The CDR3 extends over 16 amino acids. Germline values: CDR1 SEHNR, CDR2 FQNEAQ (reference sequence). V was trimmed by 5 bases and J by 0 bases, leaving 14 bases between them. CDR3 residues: CASSLRLESSYNEQFF. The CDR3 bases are TGTGCCAGCAGCCTGCGACTAGAGAGCTCCTACAATGAGCAGTTCTTC.

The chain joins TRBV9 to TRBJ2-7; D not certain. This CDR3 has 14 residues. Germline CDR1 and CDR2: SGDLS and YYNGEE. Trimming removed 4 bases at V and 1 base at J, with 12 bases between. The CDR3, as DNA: TGTGCCAGCAGCCCTGGTGTCGGATCCTACGAGCAGTACTTC. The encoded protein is CASSPGVGSYEQYF.

Written as DNA, the CDR3 is TGTGCCAGTAGTATGGGGGGATTTAATCAGCCCCAGCATTTT. Its translation: CASSMGGFNQPQHF. The J gene is TRBJ1-5, the V gene TRBV19; a weak D match, TRBD1 (5 bases). V lost 3 bases, J lost 4 bases, and 10 bases lay in between. CDR1 and CDR2 from the germline V gene are LNHDA and SQIVND (reference sequence). The CDR3 contains 14 residues.

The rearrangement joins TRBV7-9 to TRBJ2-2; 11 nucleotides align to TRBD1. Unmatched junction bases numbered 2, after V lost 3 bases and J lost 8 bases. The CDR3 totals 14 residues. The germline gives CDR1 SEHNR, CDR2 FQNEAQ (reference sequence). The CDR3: CASSFGQGAGELFF. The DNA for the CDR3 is TGTGCCAGCAGCTTCGGACAGGGGGCGGGGGAGCTGTTTTTT.

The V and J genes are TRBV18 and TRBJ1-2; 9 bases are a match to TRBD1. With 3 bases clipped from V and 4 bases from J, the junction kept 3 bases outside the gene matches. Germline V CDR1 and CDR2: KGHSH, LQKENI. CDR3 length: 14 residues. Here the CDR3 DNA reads TGTGCCAGCTCACCCGGGACAGGGTTCTATGGCTACACCTTC. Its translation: CASSPGTGFYGYTF.

CDR3 in amino acids: CASSYSSGHYGYTF. The CDR3 DNA sequence: TGTGCCAGCAGTTACTCGTCAGGGCATTATGGCTACACCTTC. V usage is TRBV6-5 and J usage is TRBJ1-2; TRBD1 is a possible D gene (5 bases). Deletions cut 0 bases from V and 5 bases from J, with 10 bases between. Per germline, CDR1 MNHEY and CDR2 SVGAGI. The CDR3 contains 14 residues.

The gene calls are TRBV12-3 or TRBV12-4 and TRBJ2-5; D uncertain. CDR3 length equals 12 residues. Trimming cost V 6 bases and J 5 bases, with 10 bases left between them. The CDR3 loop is CASSIVAETQYF. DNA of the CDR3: TGTGCCAGCAGCATAGTAGCTGAGACCCAGTACTTC.

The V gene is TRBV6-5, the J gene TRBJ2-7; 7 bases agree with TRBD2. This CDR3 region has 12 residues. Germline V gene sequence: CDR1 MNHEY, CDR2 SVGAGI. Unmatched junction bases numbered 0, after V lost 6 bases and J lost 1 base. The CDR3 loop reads CASRGGSYEQYF. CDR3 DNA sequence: TGTGCCAGCAGGGGGGGGTCCTACGAGCAGTACTTC.

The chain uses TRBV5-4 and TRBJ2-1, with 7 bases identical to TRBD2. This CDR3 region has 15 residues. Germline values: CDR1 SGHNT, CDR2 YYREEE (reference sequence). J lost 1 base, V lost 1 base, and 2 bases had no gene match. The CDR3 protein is CASSLPSGSYNEQFF. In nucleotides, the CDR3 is TGTGCCAGCAGCTTGCCTAGCGGTTCCTACAATGAGCAGTTCTTC. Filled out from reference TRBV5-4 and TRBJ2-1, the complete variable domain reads ETGVTQSPTHLIKTRGQQVTLRCSSQSGHNTVSWYQQALGQGPQFIFQYYREEENGRGNFPPRFSGLQFPNYSSELNVNALELDDSALYLCASSLPSGSYNEQFFGPGTRLTVL.

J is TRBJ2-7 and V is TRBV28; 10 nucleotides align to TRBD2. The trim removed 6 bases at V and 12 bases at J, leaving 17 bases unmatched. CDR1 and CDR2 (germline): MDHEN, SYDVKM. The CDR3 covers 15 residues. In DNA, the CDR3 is TGTGCCAGCAGCCCAAATAGCGGGAGGCCCGATGAGTGGTACTTC. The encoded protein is CASSPNSGRPDEWYF.

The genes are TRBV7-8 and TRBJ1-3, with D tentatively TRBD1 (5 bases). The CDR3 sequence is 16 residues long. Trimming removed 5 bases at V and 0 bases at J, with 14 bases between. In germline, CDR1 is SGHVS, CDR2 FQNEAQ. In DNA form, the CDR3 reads TGTGCCAGCAGCATCTACAGGTCCCCCTCTGGAAACACCATATATTTT. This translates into CASSIYRSPSGNTIYF. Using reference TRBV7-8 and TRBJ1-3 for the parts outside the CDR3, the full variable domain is GAGVSQSPRYKVAKRGQDVALRCDPISGHVSLFWYQQALGQGPEFLTYFQNEAQLDKSGLPSDRFFAERPEGSVSTLKIQRTQQEDSAVYLCASSIYRSPSGNTIYFGEGSWLTVV.

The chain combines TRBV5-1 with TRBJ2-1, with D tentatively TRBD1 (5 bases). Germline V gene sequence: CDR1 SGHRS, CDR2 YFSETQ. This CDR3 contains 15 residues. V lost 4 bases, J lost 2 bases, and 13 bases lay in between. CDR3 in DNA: TGCGCCAGCAGCCTCCTCGACAGTGCCTACAATGAGCAGTTCTTC. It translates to CASSLLDSAYNEQFF.

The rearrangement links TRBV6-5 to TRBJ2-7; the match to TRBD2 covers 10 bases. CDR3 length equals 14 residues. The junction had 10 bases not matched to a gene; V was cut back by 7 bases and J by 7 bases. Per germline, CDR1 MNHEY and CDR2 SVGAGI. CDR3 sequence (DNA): TGTGCCAGCATTTTAGCGGGGGGCAAGGGAGAGCAGTACTTC. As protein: CASILAGGKGEQYF.

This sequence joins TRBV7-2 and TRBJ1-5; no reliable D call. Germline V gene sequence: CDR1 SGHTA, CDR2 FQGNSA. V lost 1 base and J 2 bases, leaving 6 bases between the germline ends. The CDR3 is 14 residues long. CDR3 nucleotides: TGTGCCAGCAGCTTAGAACGGGGCAATCAGCCCCAGCATTTT. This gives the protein CASSLERGNQPQHF.

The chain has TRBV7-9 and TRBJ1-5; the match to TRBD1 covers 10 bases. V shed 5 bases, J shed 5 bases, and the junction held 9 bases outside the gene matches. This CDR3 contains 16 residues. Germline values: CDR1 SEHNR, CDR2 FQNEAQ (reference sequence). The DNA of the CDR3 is TGTGCCAGCAGCCGAACGGGGGACAGGGGAGATCAGCCCCAGCATTTT. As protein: CASSRTGDRGDQPQHF.

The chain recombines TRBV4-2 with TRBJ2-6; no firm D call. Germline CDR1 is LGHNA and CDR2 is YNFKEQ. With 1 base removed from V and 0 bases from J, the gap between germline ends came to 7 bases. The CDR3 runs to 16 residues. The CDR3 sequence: CASSQVGNSGANVLTF. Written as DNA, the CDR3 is TGTGCCAGCAGCCAAGTTGGTAACTCTGGGGCCAACGTCCTGACTTTC.

CDR3 region: CASRSGLAAYNEQFF. CDR3 nucleotide sequence: TGTGCCAGCAGATCGGGACTAGCGGCTTACAATGAGCAGTTCTTC. The gene calls are TRBV5-4 and TRBJ2-1, with 11 bases identical to TRBD2. In germline, CDR1 is SGHNT, CDR2 YYREEE (reference sequence). The V segment lost 5 bases and the J segment 4 bases; nucleotides outside the gene matches: 5. The CDR3 has 15 residues. Filled out from reference TRBV5-4 and TRBJ2-1, the complete variable domain reads ETGVTQSPTHLIKTRGQQVTLRCSSQSGHNTVSWYQQALGQGPQFIFQYYREEENGRGNFPPRFSGLQFPNYSSELNVNALELDDSALYLCASRSGLAAYNEQFFGPGTRLTVL.

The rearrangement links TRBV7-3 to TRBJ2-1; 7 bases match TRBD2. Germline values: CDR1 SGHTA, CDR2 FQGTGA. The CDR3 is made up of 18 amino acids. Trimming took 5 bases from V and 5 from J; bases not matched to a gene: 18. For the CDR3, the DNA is TGTGCCAGCAGCCCCCGTGGGGAGGGGACCCTTAGGGACAATGAGCAGTTCTTC. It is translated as CASSPRGEGTLRDNEQFF.

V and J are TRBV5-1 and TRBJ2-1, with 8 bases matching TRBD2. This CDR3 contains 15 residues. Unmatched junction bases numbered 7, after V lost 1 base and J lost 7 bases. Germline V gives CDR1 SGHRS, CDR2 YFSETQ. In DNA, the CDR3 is TGCGCCAGCAGCTTGAGCGGGAGAGGGGGTAATGAGCAGTTCTTC. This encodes CASSLSGRGGNEQFF.

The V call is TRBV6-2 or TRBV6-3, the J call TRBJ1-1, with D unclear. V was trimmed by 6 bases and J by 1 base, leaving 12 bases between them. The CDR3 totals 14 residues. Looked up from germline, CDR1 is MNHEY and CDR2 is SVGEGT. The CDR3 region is CASSKISTNTEAFF. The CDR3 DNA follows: TGTGCCAGCAGCAAAATTAGTACGAACACTGAAGCTTTCTTT.

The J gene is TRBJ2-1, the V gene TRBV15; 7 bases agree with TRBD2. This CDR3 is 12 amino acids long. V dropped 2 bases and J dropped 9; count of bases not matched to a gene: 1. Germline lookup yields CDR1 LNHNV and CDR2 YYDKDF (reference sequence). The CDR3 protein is CATSRPSGEQFF. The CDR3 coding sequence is TGTGCCACCAGCAGACCTAGCGGTGAGCAGTTCTTC.

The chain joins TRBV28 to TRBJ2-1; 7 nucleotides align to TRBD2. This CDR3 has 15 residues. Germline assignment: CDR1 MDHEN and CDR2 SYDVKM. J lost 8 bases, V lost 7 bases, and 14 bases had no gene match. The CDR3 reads CASTQSGILSDEQFF. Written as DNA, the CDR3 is TGTGCCAGCACTCAGAGCGGGATTTTGTCCGATGAGCAGTTCTTC.

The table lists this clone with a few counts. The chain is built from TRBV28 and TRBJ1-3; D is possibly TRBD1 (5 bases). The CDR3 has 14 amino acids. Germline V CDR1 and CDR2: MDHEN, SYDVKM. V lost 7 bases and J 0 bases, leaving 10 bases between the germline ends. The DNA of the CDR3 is TGTGCCAGCACCCCAGGGAACTCTGGAAACACCATATATTTT. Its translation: CASTPGNSGNTIYF. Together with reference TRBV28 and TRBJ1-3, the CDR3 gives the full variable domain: DVKVTQSSRYLVKRTGEKVFLECVQDMDHENMFWYRQDPGLGLRLIYFSYDVKMKEKGDIPEGYSVSREKKERFSLILESASTNQTSMYLCASTPGNSGNTIYFGEGSWLTVV.

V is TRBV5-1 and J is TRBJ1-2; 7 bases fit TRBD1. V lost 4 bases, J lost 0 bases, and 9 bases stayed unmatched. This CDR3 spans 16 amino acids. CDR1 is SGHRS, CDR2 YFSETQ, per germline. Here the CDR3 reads CASSPGTDLANYGYTF. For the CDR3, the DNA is TGCGCCAGCAGCCCGGGGACAGACCTTGCTAACTATGGCTACACCTTC.

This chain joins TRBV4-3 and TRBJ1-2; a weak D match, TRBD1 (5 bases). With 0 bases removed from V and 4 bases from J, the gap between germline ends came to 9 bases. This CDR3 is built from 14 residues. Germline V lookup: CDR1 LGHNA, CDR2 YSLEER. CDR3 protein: CASSQDRDGYGYTF. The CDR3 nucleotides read TGCGCCAGCAGCCAAGACAGGGACGGCTATGGCTACACCTTC.

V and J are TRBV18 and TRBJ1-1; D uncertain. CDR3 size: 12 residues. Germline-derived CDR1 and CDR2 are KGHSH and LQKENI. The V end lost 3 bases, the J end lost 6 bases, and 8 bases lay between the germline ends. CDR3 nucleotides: TGTGCCAGCTCACCTCGGTACGCTGAAGCTTTCTTT. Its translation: CASSPRYAEAFF.